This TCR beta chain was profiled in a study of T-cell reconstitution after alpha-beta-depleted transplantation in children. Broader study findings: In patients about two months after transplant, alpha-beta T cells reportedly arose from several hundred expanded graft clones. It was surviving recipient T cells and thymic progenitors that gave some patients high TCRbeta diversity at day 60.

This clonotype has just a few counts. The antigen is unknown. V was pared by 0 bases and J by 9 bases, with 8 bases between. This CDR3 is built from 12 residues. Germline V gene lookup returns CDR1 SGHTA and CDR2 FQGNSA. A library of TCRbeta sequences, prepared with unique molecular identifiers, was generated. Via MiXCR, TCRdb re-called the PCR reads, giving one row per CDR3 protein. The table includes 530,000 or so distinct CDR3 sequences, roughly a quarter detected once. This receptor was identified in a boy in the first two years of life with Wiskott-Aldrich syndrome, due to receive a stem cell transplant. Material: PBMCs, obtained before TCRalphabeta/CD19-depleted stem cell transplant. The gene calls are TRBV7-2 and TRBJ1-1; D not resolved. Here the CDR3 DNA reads TGTGCCAGCAGCTTAGCCAATTCGAAAGCTTTCTTT. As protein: CASSLANSKAFF.